One sample yielded the 18 T cell receptor beta chains listed below, sequenced in a study of T-cell memory formation after mild COVID-19. TCRdb used MiXCR to reprocess the 5' RACE reads, holding one entry per CDR3 protein. The sample shows 30,000 to 35,000 distinct CDR3 sequences, 7.7% of them seen only once. Sequencing was done on a sample of PBMCs or a T cell subset sorted from them (not recorded which). The source is a man aged 18 to 29 who had mild COVID-19 (a few samples of this study predate the infection). Cell type and time point are not known.

This chain uses TRBV6-5 with TRBJ1-1; TRBD1 matches at 7 bases. The CDR3 loop spans 17 amino acids. Germline CDR1 MNHEY, CDR2 SVGAGI. The J segment lost 3 bases and the V segment lost 0 bases, leaving 10 bases of the junction unmatched. This CDR3 reads CASSYSGPQGVYTEAFF. CDR3 in DNA: TGTGCCAGCAGTTACTCGGGCCCCCAGGGGGTATACACTGAAGCTTTCTTT.

This clonotype was observed many times. This rearrangement joins TRBV7-2 to TRBJ2-5; D gene unclear. The V end lost 3 bases, the J end lost 4 bases, and 18 bases lay between the germline ends. The CDR3 totals 16 residues. Germline values: CDR1 SGHTA, CDR2 FQGNSA. Here the CDR3 reads CASSFQAVTMLETQYF. As DNA, the CDR3 is TGTGCCAGCAGCTTTCAGGCGGTGACGATGTTAGAGACCCAGTACTTC.

This clonotype was picked up many times. V gene TRBV4-1 combines with J gene TRBJ1-2, with TRBD1 matching 8 bases. V lost 4 bases to trimming and J lost 7 bases; unmatched junction nucleotides: 11. Germline CDR1 and CDR2: MGHRA and YSYEKL. The CDR3 extends over 15 amino acids. The CDR3 reads CASSRGQGDQLGYTF. CDR3 bases: TGCGCCAGCAGCCGCGGACAGGGAGATCAACTTGGCTACACCTTC.

This clonotype was found many times. The chain uses TRBV28 and TRBJ1-6, with D possibly TRBD1 on 6 matching bases. The CDR3 consists of 15 residues. V shed 10 bases and J shed 1 base, with 14 bases lying between them. Germline V gene sequence: CDR1 MDHEN, CDR2 SYDVKM. Here the CDR3 reads CATTGTGSYNSPLHF. DNA of the CDR3: TGTGCCACCACAGGGACCGGGTCCTATAATTCACCCCTCCACTTT.

This CDR3 reads CATRQSGKGSDTQYF. The CDR3 DNA reads as TGTGCCACCCGACAGAGTGGTAAAGGCTCAGATACGCAGTATTTT. This chain links TRBV12-3 or TRBV12-4 with TRBJ2-3, with D perhaps TRBD1 (5 bases). Trimming left V 10 bases short and J 4 bases short, with 21 bases between. This CDR3 contains 15 residues.

This clonotype has at least ten counts. This chain uses TRBV3-2 with TRBJ1-6; TRBD1, the D gene given by the table, was not confirmed from the DNA. TRBV3-2 is annotated as a pseudogene. This CDR3 has 17 residues. The CDR3 protein is CASSPQLRDRQFSPLHF. The CDR3 coding sequence is TGTGCCAGCAGCCCTCAACTCCGGGACAGGCAGTTTTCACCCCTCCACTTT.

This chain connects TRBV12-3 or TRBV12-4 to TRBJ2-3; tentative D call: TRBD1 (6 bases). Trimming cost V 6 bases and J 0 bases, with 19 bases left between them. There are 17 residues in the CDR3. In DNA, the CDR3 is TGTGCCAGCAGACTAAGGGGTGGGACAACTAGCACAGATACGCAGTATTTT. Translating it yields CASRLRGGTTSTDTQYF.

The table lists this clonotype with many counts. The chain is built from TRBV7-2 and TRBJ2-1; 14 bases map to TRBD2. Per germline, CDR1 SGHTA and CDR2 FQGNSA. J lost 7 bases, V lost 4 bases, and 3 bases had no gene match. This CDR3 is built from 15 residues. Here the CDR3 reads CASSSRTSGGNEQFF. CDR3 in DNA: TGTGCCAGCAGCTCTCGGACTAGCGGGGGGAATGAGCAGTTCTTC.

This clonotype was recorded many times. The V call is TRBV5-1, the J call TRBJ2-1; D may correspond to TRBD1 or TRBD2 (5 bases each). Trimming removed 2 bases at V and 2 bases at J, with 11 bases between. The CDR3 length is 15 residues. Per the germline V gene, CDR1 is SGHRS and CDR2 is YFSETQ. The CDR3 coding sequence is TGCGCCAGCAGCTTCGGGGCTTTAACCTACAATGAGCAGTTCTTC. It encodes CASSFGALTYNEQFF.

This clonotype appeared a few times. The chain couples TRBV7-9 to TRBJ1-2, with TRBD1 as a possible D gene (6 bases). Germline lookup yields CDR1 SEHNR and CDR2 FQNEAQ (reference sequence). The germline V and J ends were trimmed by 1 base and 4 bases, with 13 bases remaining between them. The CDR3 is made up of 15 amino acids. CDR3 nucleotides: TGTGCCAGCAGCTTAGGGACAGCTAATCCCTATGGCTACACCTTC. This encodes CASSLGTANPYGYTF.

This clonotype occurred a few times. V is TRBV10-3 and J is TRBJ1-2, with 8 bases lining up with TRBD1. CDR1 and CDR2 from the germline V gene are ENHRY and SYGVKD. CDR3 size: 17 residues. The V gene end was trimmed by 2 bases and the J gene end by 3 bases; junction bases not matched to a gene: 11. The CDR3 region has the DNA TGTGCCATCAGTGAGCTAGGGAGGACAGGGCATGACTATGGCTACACCTTC. This sequence encodes CAISELGRTGHDYGYTF.

This clonotype was recorded many times. The V and J genes are TRBV5-8 and TRBJ1-1; the match to TRBD1 covers 8 bases. The junction had 7 bases not matched to a gene; V was cut back by 2 bases and J by 10 bases. CDR1 SGHTS and CDR2 YDEGEE come from the germline V gene. The CDR3 is made up of 13 amino acids. The DNA for the CDR3 is TGTGCCAGCAGCTTTACAGGGGGATTAGGAGCTTTCTTT. Amino acids: CASSFTGGLGAFF.

This clonotype was recorded at least ten times. The chain has TRBV12-3 or TRBV12-4 and TRBJ1-1; no clear D gene. The V end lost 3 bases, the J end lost 1 base, and 9 bases lay between the germline ends. The CDR3 has 14 residues. Here the CDR3 reads CASSFGYGNTEAFF. CDR3 nucleotides: TGTGCCAGCAGTTTCGGGTACGGGAACACTGAAGCTTTCTTT.

This clonotype has just a few counts. It may be a read error: a sequence one base away is much more abundant. The chain combines TRBV5-1 with TRBJ2-3; 14 bases are shared with TRBD2. CDR1 and CDR2 from the germline V gene are SGHRS and YFSETQ. This CDR3 is built from 18 residues. V was clipped by 4 bases and J by 1 base; unmatched bases: 8. CDR3 residues: CASSTGTSGGLGTDTQYF. The CDR3 DNA follows: TGCGCCAGCAGCACTGGGACTAGCGGGGGACTAGGCACAGATACGCAGTATTTT.

The chain carries TRBV20-1 and TRBJ2-3; D is perhaps TRBD2 (5 bases). The CDR3 has 14 amino acids. Germline values: CDR1 DFQATT, CDR2 SNEGSKA (reference sequence). Trimming shortened V by 0 bases and J by 6 bases, and 13 bases separated the two germline ends. CDR3 nucleotide sequence: TGCAGTGCTAGAGAAGGAGGTCGGGCGGATACGCAGTATTTT. Translation gives CSAREGGRADTQYF.

This clonotype was counted ten times or more. The V gene is TRBV5-1, the J gene TRBJ2-7; tentative D call: TRBD1 (6 bases). The CDR3 length is 14 residues. The V gene lost 0 bases and the J gene lost 6 bases, with 13 bases spanning the gap. CDR1 is SGHRS, CDR2 YFSETQ, per germline. The CDR3 bases are TGCGCCAGCAGCTTGGGCAGGGGAAGACCCGAGCAGTACTTC. It specifies CASSLGRGRPEQYF.

DNA of the CDR3: TGTGCCAGCAGCAGGAGGTCCTCTGGAAACACCATATATTTT. It specifies CASSRRSSGNTIYF. The chain uses TRBV12-3 or TRBV12-4 and TRBJ1-3; D unresolved. Trimming shortened V by 6 bases and J by 0 bases, and 9 bases separated the two germline ends. CDR3 length: 14 amino acids.

Many counts were recorded for this clonotype. The gene calls are TRBV4-2 and TRBJ2-3; D unclear. With 0 bases removed from V and 2 bases from J, the gap between germline ends came to 15 bases. The CDR3 is made up of 17 amino acids. Germline V lookup: CDR1 LGHNA, CDR2 YNFKEQ. Here the CDR3 reads CASSQDYGRGSTDTQYF. The CDR3 nucleotides read TGTGCCAGCAGCCAAGATTATGGACGAGGATCCACAGATACGCAGTATTTT.